This T cell receptor (beta chain) derives from a study of blood T cell repertoires in COVID-19. Overall study: PBMCs, B-cell-depleted T cells, or T cells provided the cDNA or gDNA that made up the material.

Assay used: immunoSEQ multiplex PCR; TCRdb lists only in-frame clones, some missing. The sample shows some 150,000 clones, about 91% of them seen only once. The CDR3 spans 18 residues. Trimming removed 5 bases from V and 3 bases from J, with 26 bases in between. Germline CDR1 is SNHLY and CDR2 is FYNNEI. The chain employs TRBV2 and TRBJ2-7; possible D gene TRBD1, 7 bases. The sample consisted of PBMCs or T cells enriched from blood (not recorded which). This TCR was recovered from a woman aged 18-29 years who had recovered from COVID-19. The CDR3: CASSNPLGGTGVIYEQYF. CDR3 nucleotides: TGTGCCAGCAGTAACCCCCTCGGGGGTACAGGGGTCATCTACGAGCAGTACTTC.